This TCR beta chain was documented in a study of cytomegalovirus exposure and HLA in healthy donors. Overall study findings and caveats: Listed as cytomegalovirus-associated were 150 to 200 TCR beta chains. Most TCR sequences showed up rarely, but some public TCRs showed up in many donors.

V trimming: 2 bases; J trimming: 2 bases; junction bases outside the gene matches: 3. The CDR3 totals 14 residues. Germline lookup yields CDR1 MDHEN and CDR2 SYDVKM. Produced via immunoSEQ multiplex PCR; TCRdb's table is partial and in-frame only. There are about 190,000 clones in the sample; approximately 80% occur only once, and less than 8.5% lies in the top ten. The approximately 120-subject validation cohort, separate from the approximately 670-subject first cohort, included the donors. About this clone itself: Its antigen is unidentified.

The sequenced material came from PBMCs. The chain combines TRBV28 with TRBJ2-7; 7 positions agree with TRBD1. The receptor comes from a man younger than 35 in good health and CMV-seropositive. Written as DNA, the CDR3 is TGTGCCAGCAGTTTACCGGGACAGACCTACGAGCAGTACTTC. As protein: CASSLPGQTYEQYF.